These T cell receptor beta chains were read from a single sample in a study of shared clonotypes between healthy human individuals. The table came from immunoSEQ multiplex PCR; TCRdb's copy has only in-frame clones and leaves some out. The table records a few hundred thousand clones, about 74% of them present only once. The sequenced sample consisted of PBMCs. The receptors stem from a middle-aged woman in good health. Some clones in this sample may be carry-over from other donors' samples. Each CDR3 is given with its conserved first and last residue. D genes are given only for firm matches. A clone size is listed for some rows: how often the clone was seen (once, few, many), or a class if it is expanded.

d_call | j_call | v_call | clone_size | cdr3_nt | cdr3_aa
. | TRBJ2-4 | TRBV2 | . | TGTGCCAGCAGGGTAGAACGGCTCGGCAAAAACATTCAGTACTTC | CASRVERLGKNIQYF
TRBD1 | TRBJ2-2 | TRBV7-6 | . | TGTGCCAGCAGCCACACCCGACAGGGCACCGGGGAGCTGTTTTTT | CASSHTRQGTGELFF
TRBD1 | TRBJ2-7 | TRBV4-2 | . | TGTGCCAGCAGCCAAGAGGACAGGAGCTCCTACGAGCAGTACTTC | CASSQEDRSSYEQYF
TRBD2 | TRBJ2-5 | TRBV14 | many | TGTGCCAGCAGCCGCCGAGCTGGCGGTAGCGGGGAGACCCAGTACTTC | CASSRRAGGSGETQYF
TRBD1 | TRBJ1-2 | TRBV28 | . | TGTGCCAGCAGTTCTCCTAGAGGGGGCGTCTATGGCTACACCTTC | CASSSPRGGVYGYTF
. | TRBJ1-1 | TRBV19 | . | TGTGCCAGTAGTATGGGAAGATCCGGGCCTTGGTGGGGTTCGGCTTTCTTT | CASSMGRSGPWWGSAFF
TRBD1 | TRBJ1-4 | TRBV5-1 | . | TGCGCCAGCAGCTTGGGCCAGGGGGTAACTAATGAAAAACTGTTTTTT | CASSLGQGVTNEKLFF
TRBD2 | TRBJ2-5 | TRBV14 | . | TGTGCCAGCAGCCCACCCCTAGGAGCGGGGTACCAAGAGACCCAGTACTTC | CASSPPLGAGYQETQYF
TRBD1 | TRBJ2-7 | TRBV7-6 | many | TGTGCCAGCAGCTTAGCAGGGGGCTGGGAGCAGTACTTC | CASSLAGGWEQYF
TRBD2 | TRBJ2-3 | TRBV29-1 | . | TGCAGCGTTGACCTAGCGGGAGTGGCAGATACGCAGTATTTT | CSVDLAGVADTQYF
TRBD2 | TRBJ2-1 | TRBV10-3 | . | TGTGCCATCAGTGAGGGGGGACTAGCGAATTCCTACAATGAGCAGTTCTTC | CAISEGGLANSYNEQFF
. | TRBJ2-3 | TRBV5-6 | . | TGTGCCAGCAGCTTAAGCGGGCCTAGCACAGATACGCAGTATTTT | CASSLSGPSTDTQYF
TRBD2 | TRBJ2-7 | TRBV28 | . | TGTGCCAGCAACCCGAGACTAGCGGGTCCGCAGTACTTC | CASNPRLAGPQYF
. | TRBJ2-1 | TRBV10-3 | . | TGTGCCATCAGTGAGTCTAGCGGTATTGAGCAGTTCTTC | CAISESSGIEQFF
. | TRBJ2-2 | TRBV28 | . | TGTGCCAGCAGTTTAGCCAGGGGCGCATACACCGGGGAGCTGTTTTTT | CASSLARGAYTGELFF